The 12 T cell receptor beta chains in this list originate from one sample, sequenced in a study of PD-L1 blockade in urothelial cancer. Produced via immunoSEQ multiplex PCR; TCRdb's table is partial and in-frame only. The data hold 25,000 to 35,000 clones, with 79% observed a single time. Time point given: peripheral blood 6 weeks after treatment start. Specimen: PBMCs, collected around atezolizumab (anti-PD-L1) treatment. These receptors were collected from a man aged 70-80 years with urothelial cancer.

V and J are TRBV5-4 and TRBJ2-1, with 9 bases lining up with TRBD1. The ends lost 3 bases at V and 4 bases at J; junction bases unmatched: 8. CDR1 is SGHNT, CDR2 YYREEE, per germline (reference sequence). The CDR3 is 16 amino acids. CDR3 sequence reads: CASSSSGTGSYNEQFF. CDR3 DNA sequence: TGTGCCAGCAGCTCGTCCGGGACAGGGAGTTACAATGAGCAGTTCTTC.

The J gene is TRBJ1-1, the V gene TRBV30; 7 nucleotides align to TRBD1. The V gene's germline CDR1 is GTSNPN and CDR2 SVGIG (reference sequence). The J segment lost 4 bases and the V segment lost 4 bases, leaving 18 bases of the junction unmatched. The length of the CDR3 is 17 residues. CDR3 DNA: TGTGCCTGGACGCGCCTGACAGGGAAGTTAGGGCGCACTGAAGCTTTCTTT. It encodes CAWTRLTGKLGRTEAFF.

This rearrangement joins TRBV30 to TRBJ2-1; 9 positions match TRBD2. Germline assignment: CDR1 GTSNPN and CDR2 SVGIG (reference sequence). This CDR3 is 21 amino acids long. The ends lost 3 bases at V and 6 bases at J; junction bases unmatched: 27. The CDR3 DNA sequence: TGTGCCTGGAGCGCACCCCCGGCTGGTAGGGTAGGGCGGGAGGGCTTCAATGAGCAGTTCTTC. This gives the protein CAWSAPPAGRVGREGFNEQFF.

The chain combines TRBV2 with TRBJ2-1, with 8 bases identical to TRBD2. The CDR3 is made up of 16 amino acids. Per the germline V gene, CDR1 is SNHLY and CDR2 is FYNNEI. Trimming removed 6 bases from V and 7 bases from J; junction bases left unmatched: 14. The chain's CDR3 is CASSPPGTRSTNEQFF. CDR3 bases: TGTGCCAGCAGCCCCCCCGGGACTAGAAGCACTAATGAGCAGTTCTTC.

CDR3 sequence: CASSLAGGGRRHTGELFF. The DNA of the CDR3 is TGTGCCAGCAGCTTGGCGGGGGGAGGGCGCAGGCACACCGGGGAGCTGTTTTTT. The chain uses TRBV5-5 and TRBJ2-2; 7 nucleotides align to TRBD2. V was pared by 0 bases and J by 3 bases, with 11 bases of the junction left unmatched. CDR1 is SGHKS, CDR2 YYEKEE, per germline (reference sequence). The CDR3 consists of 18 residues. Combining the CDR3 with reference TRBV5-5 and TRBJ2-2 gives the whole variable domain DAGVTQSPTHLIKTRGQQVTLRCSPISGHKSVSWYQQVLGQGPQFIFQYYEKEERGRGNFPDRFSARQFPNYSSELNVNALLLGDSALYLCASSLAGGGRRHTGELFFGEGSRLTVL.

This clone was detected only a few times. This chain links TRBV12-5 with TRBJ1-5, with 8 bases lining up with TRBD1. CDR3 length: 16 amino acids. Germline CDR1 reads LGHNT; CDR2 reads FRNRAP. V shed 7 bases and J 0 bases; nucleotides not matched to a gene: 8. The CDR3 loop is CASALGQGFSNQPQHF. The CDR3, as DNA: TGTGCTAGTGCCCTAGGACAGGGATTTAGCAATCAGCCCCAGCATTTT.

V is TRBV6-6 and J is TRBJ2-3; 7 positions match TRBD2. The CDR3 extends over 16 amino acids. Trimming took 7 bases from V and 3 from J; bases not matched to a gene: 13. Germline assignment: CDR1 MNHNY and CDR2 SVGAGI (reference sequence). The CDR3 bases are TGTGCCAGCATCCACCGGAGGGCCGGGGGGACAGATACGCAGTATTTT. Amino acids: CASIHRRAGGTDTQYF.

The chain is built from TRBV11-3 and TRBJ2-7; tentative D call: TRBD2 (5 bases). Germline lookup yields CDR1 SGHNT and CDR2 YENEEA. The V end lost 6 bases, the J end lost 9 bases, and 15 bases lay between the germline ends. CDR3 size: 12 residues. In DNA, the CDR3 is TGTGCCAGCAGTCCGGGGTCTACGGGGCAGTACTTC. As protein: CASSPGSTGQYF. The whole variable domain, remainder taken from reference TRBV11-3 and TRBJ2-7, is EAGVVQSPRYKIIEKKQPVAFWCNPISGHNTLYWYLQNLGQGPELLIRYENEEAVDDSQLPKDRFSAERLKGVDSTLKIQPAELGDSAVYLCASSPGSTGQYFGPGTRLTVT.

This clone appeared a few times. This chain uses TRBV11-2 with TRBJ1-2; no clear D gene. CDR1 and CDR2 from the germline V gene are SGHAT and FQNNGV. Trimming stripped 5 bases from V and 2 bases from J, with 9 bases between. The CDR3 is 13 residues long. CDR3 in DNA: TGTGCCAGCAGCCCTATTCGGAACTATGGCTACACCTTC. Protein product: CASSPIRNYGYTF. Based on the CDR3 plus reference TRBV11-2 and TRBJ1-2, the full variable domain is EAGVAQSPRYKIIEKRQSVAFWCNPISGHATLYWYQQILGQGPKLLIQFQNNGVVDDSQLPKDRFSAERLKGVDSTLKIQPAKLEDSAVYLCASSPIRNYGYTFGSGTRLTVV.

The genes are TRBV4-1 and TRBJ2-1; 8 bases align to TRBD1. This CDR3 has 15 amino acids. CDR1 is MGHRA, CDR2 YSYEKL, per germline. The V segment lost 3 bases and the J segment 8 bases; nucleotides outside the gene matches: 9. CDR3 loop: CASSHPGGDSYEQFF. In nucleotides, the CDR3 is TGCGCCAGCAGCCATCCAGGGGGCGATTCCTATGAGCAGTTCTTC.

This chain uses TRBV18 with TRBJ1-1; D gene ambiguous. V was cut by 0 bases and J by 0 bases, with 8 bases left in between. Germline-derived CDR1 and CDR2 are KGHSH and LQKENI. The CDR3 covers 15 residues. CDR3 sequence reads: CASSPPPGLNTEAFF. Written as DNA, the CDR3 is TGTGCCAGCTCACCACCGCCAGGATTGAACACTGAAGCTTTCTTT.

This clone was recorded a few times. The chain carries TRBV6-6 and TRBJ2-6; TRBD2 might be the D (7 bases). V dropped 6 bases and J dropped 2 bases, with 11 bases sitting between them. The germline V gene has CDR1 MNHNY and CDR2 SVGAGI (reference sequence). This CDR3 is built from 15 residues. The chain's CDR3 is CASRGGGTGANVLTF. CDR3 DNA sequence: TGTGCCAGCAGGGGAGGGGGGACTGGGGCCAACGTCCTGACTTTC.